Shown below are 4 T cell receptor beta chains from a single sample sequenced in a study of blood T cell repertoires in COVID-19. TCRdb's table, derived via immunoSEQ multiplex PCR, lists solely in-frame clones and lacks some. This sample carries approximately 250,000 clones, roughly 86% of them seen once, and the ten largest clones take about 8.8%. The specimen was peripheral blood. These TCRs come from a man aged 35-49 years with active or convalescent COVID-19.

The V call is TRBV3-1 (or the pseudogene TRBV3-2), the J call TRBJ2-3; TRBD2 is a possible D gene (6 bases). The germline gives CDR1 LGHDT, CDR2 YNNKEL (reference sequence). Trimming removed 1 base at V and 0 bases at J, with 11 bases between. The CDR3 has 16 amino acids. The CDR3 nucleotides read TGTGCCAGCAGCCAAGGGGTTAGCGGAAGCACAGATACGCAGTATTTT. It yields the protein CASSQGVSGSTDTQYF.

This clone has only a few counts. The chain uses TRBV15 and TRBJ2-5, with 10 positions matching TRBD2. The CDR3 runs 19 residues. CDR1 is LNHNV and CDR2 is YYDKDF in the germline V gene (reference sequence). V was pared by 0 bases and J by 4 bases, with 14 bases of the junction left unmatched. This CDR3 reads CATSRDKRGLADERETQYF. The DNA of the CDR3 is TGTGCCACCAGCAGAGATAAAAGAGGACTAGCGGACGAAAGAGAGACCCAGTACTTC.

In its sample, this clone was seen a few times. The gene calls are TRBV10-1 and TRBJ2-7, with a possible D match to TRBD1 (6 bases). This CDR3 comprises 13 residues. Germline lookup yields CDR1 WNHNN and CDR2 SYGVQD (reference sequence). V shed 3 bases and J shed 2 bases, with 8 bases lying between them. CDR3 coding DNA: TGCGCCAGCAGTGACGCAGGGGCCTACGAGCAGTACTTC. Its protein product is CASSDAGAYEQYF.

The rearrangement uses TRBV10-3 and TRBJ2-2; D is possibly TRBD1 (6 bases). Germline V gives CDR1 ENHRY, CDR2 SYGVKD. V lost 0 bases and J lost 3, with 8 bases in between. CDR3 length: 15 residues. The CDR3 DNA sequence: TGTGCCATCAGTGAGTCAGGGGGTGACACCGGGGAGCTGTTTTTT. Translation: CAISESGGDTGELFF.